This is a list of T cell receptor beta chains from one sample in a study of T-cell memory formation after mild COVID-19. Each CDR3 protein is one row after TCRdb ran MiXCR on the 5' RACE reads. The table has 200,000 to 250,000 distinct CDR3 sequences, roughly a tenth seen once. The sample was PBMCs or a T cell subset sorted from them (not recorded which). The receptors come from a man between 18 and 35 years old who had mild COVID-19 (a few samples of this study predate the infection). Cell type and time point are not known. CDR3s include the opening cysteine and the closing phenylalanine or tryptophan. D genes are given only for firm matches. Expanded clones get a size class; other rows say once, few or many, or leave the size out.

.	TRBJ2-1	TRBV4-1	.	TGCGCCAGCAGCCGGTTAGGGACGGAAACCCTTTACAATGAGCAGTTCTTC	CASSRLGTETLYNEQFF
.	TRBJ1-2	TRBV7-9	.	TGTGCCAGCAGTGCCGGGACCTTAAACTATGGCTACACCTTC	CASSAGTLNYGYTF
.	TRBJ1-1	TRBV10-3	.	TGTGCCATCAGGGAACAGGGACCTGAAGCTTTCTTT	CAIREQGPEAFF
.	TRBJ2-7	TRBV7-9	.	TGTGCCAGCAGCTACGGACAGCCCGCGACCTACGAGCAGTACTTC	CASSYGQPATYEQYF
few	TRBJ2-1	TRBV5-6	.	TGTGCCAGCAGCTCGAGGGGTCCCTACAATGAGCAGTTCTTC	CASSSRGPYNEQFF
.	TRBJ2-1	TRBV7-3	TRBD1	TGTGCCAGCAGCTTAAGTGGACAGGGTGGGGATGAGCAGTTCTTC	CASSLSGQGGDEQFF
few	TRBJ1-1	TRBV20-1	.	TGCAGTGCTAGAGGGACCGTGAACACTGAAGCTTTCTTT	CSARGTVNTEAFF
.	TRBJ2-1	TRBV3-1	TRBD1	TGTGCCAGCAGCCCCCGCGACAGGGGGCTTTACAATGAGCAGTTCTTC	CASSPRDRGLYNEQFF
.	TRBJ1-4	TRBV6-5	.	TGTGCCAGCAATCACCGGGTGAATGAAAAACTGTTTTTT	CASNHRVNEKLFF
.	TRBJ2-6	TRBV7-2	.	TGTGCCAGCAGCTTCACAGTGACTGGGGCCAACGTCCTGACTTTC	CASSFTVTGANVLTF
.	TRBJ1-1	TRBV5-4	.	TGTGCCAGCAGCTTGGGAGGGGTCGGGGCCACTGAAGCTTTCTTT	CASSLGGVGATEAFF
.	TRBJ1-2	TRBV30	TRBD1	TGTGCCTGGATAGGGGTCCGACAGGGAAGCTATGGCTACACCTTC	CAWIGVRQGSYGYTF
many	TRBJ2-3	TRBV5-1	TRBD1	TGCGCCAGCAGCTTGCAGGGGGAGACAGATACGCAGTATTTT	CASSLQGETDTQYF
.	TRBJ2-7	TRBV12-3/TRBV12-4	TRBD1	TGTGCCAGCAGTCCGGGACAGGGAAGCCCTGGAGGTTACGAGCAGTACTTC	CASSPGQGSPGGYEQYF
few	TRBJ1-1	TRBV19	.	TGTGCCAGTAGTATGCGCAGGGCCACTGAAGCTTTCTTT	CASSMRRATEAFF
few	TRBJ1-2	TRBV6-6	TRBD1	TGTGCCAGCAGTTACCTACCGGGACAGGGGGATGACTATGGCTACACCTTC	CASSYLPGQGDDYGYTF
.	TRBJ1-1	TRBV5-1	.	TGCGCCAGCAGCTGGAAAGAGGGCACTGAAGCTTTCTTT	CASSWKEGTEAFF
.	TRBJ2-7	TRBV11-2	.	TGTGCCAGCAGCTTAGAAGCCGAAAGCTCCTACGAGCAGTACTTC	CASSLEAESSYEQYF
few	TRBJ2-4	TRBV28	.	TGTGCCAGCAGTTCCCCGGGGGCAGGGGCGATAGCCAAAAACATTCAGTACTTC	CASSSPGAGAIAKNIQYF
.	TRBJ2-3	TRBV10-2	.	TGCGCCGCGAAGAGCACAGATACGCAGTATTTT	CAAKSTDTQYF
few	TRBJ2-3	TRBV15	.	TGTGCCACCACCGTAGCCTCGGGGTTCGGCACAGATACGCAGTATTTT	CATTVASGFGTDTQYF
few	TRBJ2-7	TRBV14	.	TGTGCCAGCAGCCTCCGGGACACTTTTTCTCGAACTTACGAGCAGTACTTC	CASSLRDTFSRTYEQYF
few	TRBJ2-3	TRBV28	TRBD1	TGTGCCAGCAGTTTAGGGACAGGCCACACAGATACGCAGTATTTT	CASSLGTGHTDTQYF
.	TRBJ1-1	TRBV9	TRBD1	TGTGCCAGCAGCGTAGCAGGGGGCTACCAGACTGAAGCTTTCTTT	CASSVAGGYQTEAFF
.	TRBJ1-1	TRBV3-1	TRBD1	TGTGCCAGCAGCCTTAGGACAGGGGGAACTGAAGCTTTCTTT	CASSLRTGGTEAFF
once	TRBJ1-4	TRBV2	.	TGTGCCAGCAAACCCCCAATTGGACAGATTAATGAAAAACTGTTTTTT	CASKPPIGQINEKLFF
few	TRBJ2-3	TRBV19	.	TGTGCCAGCCGGACGGATACTAGCACAGATACGCAGTATTTT	CASRTDTSTDTQYF
few	TRBJ2-5	TRBV3-1	TRBD2	TGTGCCAGCAGCCTTCGGGAGGGAAGAGAGACCCAGTACTTC	CASSLREGRETQYF
few	TRBJ2-7	TRBV4-1	.	TGCGCCAGCAGCCAAGAGGCCCCGACGGGGGAGCAGTACTTC	CASSQEAPTGEQYF
.	TRBJ2-1	TRBV20-1	TRBD2	TGCAGTGCTCTTTCCCCGATCGGAGCGGGGGGGTTATCCTACAATGAGCAGTTCTTC	CSALSPIGAGGLSYNEQFF